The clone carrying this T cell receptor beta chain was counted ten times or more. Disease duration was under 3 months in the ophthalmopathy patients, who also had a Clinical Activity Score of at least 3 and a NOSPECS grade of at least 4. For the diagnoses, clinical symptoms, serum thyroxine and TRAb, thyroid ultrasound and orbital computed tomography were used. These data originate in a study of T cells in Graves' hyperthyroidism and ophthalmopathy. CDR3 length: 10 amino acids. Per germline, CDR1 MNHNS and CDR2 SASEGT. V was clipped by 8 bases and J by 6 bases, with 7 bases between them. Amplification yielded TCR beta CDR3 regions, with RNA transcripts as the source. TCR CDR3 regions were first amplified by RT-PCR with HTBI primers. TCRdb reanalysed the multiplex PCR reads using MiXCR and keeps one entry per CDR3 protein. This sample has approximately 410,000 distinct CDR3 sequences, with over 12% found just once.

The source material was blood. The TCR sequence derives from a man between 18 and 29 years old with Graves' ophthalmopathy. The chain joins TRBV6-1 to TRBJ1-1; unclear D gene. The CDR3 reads CASGWAEAFF. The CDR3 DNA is TGTGCCAGCGGTTGGGCTGAAGCTTTCTTT.